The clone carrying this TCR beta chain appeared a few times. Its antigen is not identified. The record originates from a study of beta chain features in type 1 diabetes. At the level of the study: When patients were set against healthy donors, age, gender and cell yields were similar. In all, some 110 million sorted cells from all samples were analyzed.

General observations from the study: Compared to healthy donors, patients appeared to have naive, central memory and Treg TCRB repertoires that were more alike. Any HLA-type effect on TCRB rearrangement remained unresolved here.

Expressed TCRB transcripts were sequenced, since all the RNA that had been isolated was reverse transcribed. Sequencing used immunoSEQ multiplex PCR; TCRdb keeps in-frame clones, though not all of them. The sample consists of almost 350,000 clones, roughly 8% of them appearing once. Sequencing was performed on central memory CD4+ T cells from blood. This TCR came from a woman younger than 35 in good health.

The CDR3 is CASSISTGPYYEQYF. The CDR3 region has the DNA TGTGCCAGTAGTATATCTACAGGGCCTTACTACGAGCAGTACTTC. The gene calls are TRBV19 and TRBJ2-7; TRBD1 is a possible D gene (6 bases). CDR1 and CDR2 from the germline V gene are LNHDA and SQIVND (reference sequence). With 2 bases removed from V and 3 bases from J, the gap between germline ends came to 14 bases. The CDR3 sequence is 15 residues long.